This entry is about one T cell receptor beta chain. As yet, its antigen is unknown. Axillary draining lymph nodes of breast cancer patients supplied the node samples. The entry originates in a study of breast tumors, draining lymph nodes, adjacent tissues. Per germline, CDR1 SGHDT and CDR2 YYEEEE. V was pared by 0 bases and J by 4 bases, with 3 bases of the junction left unmatched. The CDR3 has 14 amino acids. Broader study findings: Luminal-like breast cancer showed significantly higher tumor–nontumor repertoire similarity than basal-like. Tumor TCR diversity was below lymph nodes but above nontumor tissue.

TCRdb re-derived calls from the multiplex PCR reads in MiXCR, one entry per CDR3 protein. The sample has fewer than 150,000 distinct CDR3 sequences; approximately 22% are singletons. The specimen sequenced was axillary lymph node tissue. This clonotype originated in a female donor with breast cancer. Some clones in this sample may be carry-over from other donors' samples. V usage is TRBV5-6 and J usage is TRBJ2-5; 7 nucleotides match TRBD2. Written as DNA, the CDR3 is TGTGCCAGCAGCTTGGTCGGGGAGGGAGAGACCCAGTACTTC. Its protein product is CASSLVGEGETQYF. Full variable domain (missing parts from reference TRBV5-6 and TRBJ2-5): DAGVTQSPTHLIKTRGQQVTLRCSPKSGHDTVSWYQQALGQGPQFIFQYYEEEERQRGNFPDRFSGHQFPNYSSELNVNALLLGDSALYLCASSLVGEGETQYFGPGTRLLVL.